The 7 T cell receptor beta chains below all came from one sample that was sequenced in a study of Ad26.COV2.S vaccination and SARS-CoV-2 variants. Generated by immunoSEQ multiplex PCR, the TCRdb table keeps only in-frame clones and is missing some. Counted here are fewer than 800,000 clones, about 90% occurring once; the ten biggest clones make up about 1.5%. This sample's treatment: some 20 received Ad26.COV2.S at low or high dose, single or two shots; several received placebo; per-sample allocation not given. Sampling was performed 63 days after the first vaccine or placebo injection. This specimen consisted of peripheral blood, obtained in a trial of Ad26.COV2.S vaccine versus placebo. Receptors were obtained from a person between 18 and 65 years old who received the Ad26.COV2.S COVID-19 vaccine or a placebo.

The chain uses TRBV5-1 and TRBJ1-1, with 7 bases matching TRBD1. Losses at the gene ends were 5 bases for V and 8 bases for J; bases not matched to a gene: 9. Germline V CDR1 and CDR2: SGHRS, YFSETQ. The CDR3 sequence is 13 residues long. This CDR3 reads CASRGGQALEAFF. In DNA form, the CDR3 reads TGCGCCAGCAGAGGTGGACAGGCCTTAGAAGCTTTCTTT.

V is TRBV10-3 and J is TRBJ2-1, with a possible D match to TRBD2 (6 bases). The CDR3 covers 15 residues. With 4 bases removed from V and 2 bases from J, the gap between germline ends came to 12 bases. Germline values: CDR1 ENHRY, CDR2 SYGVKD. The CDR3 loop is CAISVKGRTYNEQFF. The CDR3 DNA is TGTGCCATCAGTGTCAAGGGGAGGACCTACAATGAGCAGTTCTTC.

The J gene is TRBJ2-1, the V gene TRBV10-3, with 8 positions matching TRBD2. The CDR3 is 17 amino acids. Germline CDR1 and CDR2: ENHRY and SYGVKD. V shed 4 bases, J shed 2 bases, and the junction held 10 bases outside the gene matches. CDR3 in amino acids: CAISGGSGSTPYNEQFF. CDR3 bases: TGTGCCATCAGTGGTGGAAGCGGGAGTACCCCCTACAATGAGCAGTTCTTC.

Only one count was recorded for this clone. The gene calls are TRBV5-4 and TRBJ1-6; possibly TRBD1 for D (5 bases). CDR1 and CDR2 from the germline V gene are SGHNT and YYREEE (reference sequence). V lost 2 bases to trimming and J lost 9 bases, with 12 bases between them. This CDR3 contains 14 residues. The CDR3 nucleotides read TGTGCCAGCAGCTTAGGGGTAGTAGTTTCACCCCTCCACTTT. Protein product: CASSLGVVVSPLHF. Complete variable domain (other parts from reference TRBV5-4 and TRBJ1-6): ETGVTQSPTHLIKTRGQQVTLRCSSQSGHNTVSWYQQALGQGPQFIFQYYREEENGRGNFPPRFSGLQFPNYSSELNVNALELDDSALYLCASSLGVVVSPLHFGNGTRLTVT.

The chain uses TRBV30 and TRBJ2-1, with TRBD2 as a possible D gene (6 bases). Trimming pared 2 bases from V and 15 bases from J, leaving 11 bases between. The CDR3 runs 10 residues. The germline V gene encodes CDR1 GTSNPN and CDR2 SVGIG (reference sequence). The CDR3 region is CAWSWGRLFF. CDR3 in DNA: TGTGCCTGGAGTTGGGGGAGGCTGTTCTTC.

V gene TRBV4-2 combines with J gene TRBJ2-3, with 7 positions matching TRBD1. The V segment lost 5 bases and the J segment 2 bases; nucleotides outside the gene matches: 7. The germline V gene has CDR1 LGHNA and CDR2 YNFKEQ. The CDR3 covers 15 residues. CDR3 in amino acids: CASSVTGVDTDTQYF. The DNA of the CDR3 is TGTGCCAGCAGCGTTACAGGGGTCGACACAGATACGCAGTATTTT.

The CDR3 bases are TGTGCCAGCAGCTTACAGGGGAGCTCCTACGAGCAGTACTTC. The encoded protein is CASSLQGSSYEQYF. The chain joins TRBV5-4 to TRBJ2-7; 7 nucleotides line up with TRBD1. The CDR3 spans 14 residues. The V gene's germline CDR1 is SGHNT and CDR2 YYREEE (reference sequence). J lost 0 bases, V lost 2 bases, and 2 bases had no gene match. The full variable domain, completed using reference TRBV5-4 and TRBJ2-7, is ETGVTQSPTHLIKTRGQQVTLRCSSQSGHNTVSWYQQALGQGPQFIFQYYREEENGRGNFPPRFSGLQFPNYSSELNVNALELDDSALYLCASSLQGSSYEQYFGPGTRLTVT.